These 16 T cell receptor beta chains originate from one sample sequenced in a study of T cells in localized non-small cell lung cancer. Sequenced by immunoSEQ multiplex PCR; TCRdb stores in-frame clones only, minus some. The data show about 78,000 clones, 84% seen once. The specimen was peripheral blood, collected before any cancer treatment. Receptors were obtained from a man aged 40-75 years with stage I lung adenocarcinoma.

J is TRBJ2-7 and V is TRBV6-1; a weak D match, TRBD1 (6 bases). Trimming removed 7 bases from V and 0 bases from J, with 10 bases in between. Germline CDR1 reads MNHNS; CDR2 reads SASEGT. The CDR3 has 13 residues. The CDR3 region is CASTLDSSYEQYF. The CDR3 bases are TGTGCCAGCACGCTGGACAGCTCCTACGAGCAGTACTTC.

The genes are TRBV6-6 and TRBJ1-1, with 9 bases fitting TRBD1. The CDR3 spans 15 residues. Germline V gene data show CDR1 as MNHNY and CDR2 as SVGAGI (reference sequence). The ends lost 8 bases at V and 4 bases at J; junction bases unmatched: 11. The CDR3 coding sequence is TGTGCCAGCGACAGGGGGTCTACTATGAGCACTGAAGCTTTCTTT. Translating it yields CASDRGSTMSTEAFF.

By share of the sample, this clone is medium-sized. CDR3 coding DNA: TGCGCCAGCAGCCAAGATCTGATCGGACTAGTTTACGGTTTCGTCTACGAGCAGTACTTC. Translation: CASSQDLIGLVYGFVYEQYF. The chain employs TRBV4-3 and TRBJ2-7; 7 bases map to TRBD2. The CDR3 runs to 20 residues. Germline V CDR1 and CDR2: LGHNA, YSLEER. V dropped 0 bases and J dropped 3; count of bases not matched to a gene: 20.

The CDR3 spells CASSGLGDYNEQFF. CDR3 DNA sequence: TGTGCCAGCAGTGGATTAGGGGACTACAATGAGCAGTTCTTC. The rearrangement joins TRBV2 to TRBJ2-1; D might be TRBD1 (5 bases). CDR3 length: 14 amino acids. The V gene's germline CDR1 is SNHLY and CDR2 FYNNEI. V gave up 4 bases and J gave up 3 bases, with 10 bases separating them. The full variable domain, completed using reference TRBV2 and TRBJ2-1, is EPEVTQTPSHQVTQMGQEVILRCVPISNHLYFYWYRQILGQKVEFLVSFYNNEISEKSEIFDDQFSVERPDGSNFTLKIRSTKLEDSAMYFCASSGLGDYNEQFFGPGTRLTVL.

The CDR3 sequence: CASSSGDRGYTF. The CDR3 coding sequence is TGTGCCAGCAGCTCAGGGGATAGGGGCTACACCTTC. The chain is built from TRBV6-6 and TRBJ1-2; D possibly corresponds to TRBD1 (6 bases). This CDR3 spans 12 amino acids. Looked up from germline, CDR1 is MNHNY and CDR2 is SVGAGI (reference sequence). V dropped 6 bases and J dropped 8 bases, with 13 bases sitting between them.

The chain couples TRBV6-4 to TRBJ1-2; D call uncertain. Germline V lookup: CDR1 MRHNA, CDR2 SNTAGT. CDR3 length: 15 residues. The V end lost 3 bases, the J end lost 2 bases, and 13 bases lay between the germline ends. The CDR3, as DNA: TGTGCCAGCAGTGAAGAAGTCAGTTTAAACTATGGCTACACCTTC. The encoded protein is CASSEEVSLNYGYTF.

V and J are TRBV9 and TRBJ2-7, with unresolved D. Germline-derived CDR1 and CDR2 are SGDLS and YYNGEE. V lost 0 bases and J lost 6, with 13 bases in between. The CDR3 length is 14 residues. The CDR3 spells CASSVATWGSEQYF. The CDR3 DNA is TGTGCCAGCAGCGTAGCTACGTGGGGAAGCGAGCAGTACTTC.

The rearrangement links TRBV6-6 to TRBJ2-7; 8 bases are a match to TRBD1. Germline lookup yields CDR1 MNHNY and CDR2 SVGAGI (reference sequence). V lost 5 bases to trimming and J lost 3 bases; unmatched junction nucleotides: 6. The CDR3 consists of 14 residues. In nucleotides, the CDR3 is TGTGCCAGCAGTCGAACAGGGGGTGGCTACGAGCAGTACTTC. The encoded protein is CASSRTGGGYEQYF.

This chain's CDR3 is CASSTKVAGETQYF. In DNA, the CDR3 is TGCGCCAGCAGCACCAAGGTTGCAGGGGAGACCCAGTACTTC. The chain uses TRBV5-1 and TRBJ2-5; D may be TRBD1 (5 bases). The V end lost 4 bases, the J end lost 5 bases, and 15 bases lay between the germline ends. Germline V CDR1 and CDR2: SGHRS, YFSETQ. The CDR3 runs to 14 residues.

The chain carries TRBV6-1 and TRBJ1-4, with D maybe TRBD1 (6 bases). The germline gives CDR1 MNHNS, CDR2 SASEGT. This CDR3 contains 17 residues. V lost 1 base to trimming and J lost 7 bases, with 19 bases between them. This CDR3 is CASSEELGAGAFEKLFF. The CDR3 bases are TGTGCCAGCAGTGAAGAGTTAGGGGCAGGGGCTTTTGAAAAACTGTTTTTT.

This chain uses TRBV5-1 with TRBJ2-5, with a tentative D call TRBD2 (6 bases). Trimming took off 4 bases at V and 5 bases at J, with 12 bases between the two ends. The CDR3 length is 13 residues. The germline V gene has CDR1 SGHRS and CDR2 YFSETQ. The CDR3 protein is CASSLGRGETQYF. The CDR3 nucleotides read TGCGCCAGCAGCCTCGGACGGGGGGAGACCCAGTACTTC.

This rearrangement joins TRBV15 to TRBJ2-1; TRBD2 aligns across 8 bases. The trim removed 4 bases at V and 0 bases at J, leaving 17 bases unmatched. The CDR3 contains 20 residues. Germline CDR1 reads LNHNV; CDR2 reads YYDKDF (reference sequence). The CDR3 protein is CATSKIGSGGFTSSYNEQFF. CDR3 sequence (DNA): TGTGCCACCAGCAAGATCGGCAGCGGGGGATTTACGAGCTCCTACAATGAGCAGTTCTTC.

The chain carries TRBV27 and TRBJ2-3, with unresolved D. The CDR3 covers 16 residues. Trimming removed 3 bases from V and 6 bases from J, with 19 bases in between. Germline CDR1 reads MNHEY; CDR2 reads SMNVEV (reference sequence). This chain's CDR3 is CASSFLRSPLRDTQYF. CDR3 nucleotide sequence: TGTGCCAGCAGTTTTCTCCGTTCCCCCCTCCGCGATACGCAGTATTTT.

The chain links TRBV2 to TRBJ2-2, with 7 positions matching TRBD1. The junction had 5 bases not matched to a gene; V was cut back by 10 bases and J by 0 bases. The CDR3 sequence is 14 residues long. Germline V lookup: CDR1 SNHLY, CDR2 FYNNEI. The CDR3 DNA reads TGTGCCACGGGGACAGCCTCGAACACCGGGGAGCTGTTTTTT. It is translated as CATGTASNTGELFF.

This chain connects TRBV15 to TRBJ2-1; D is uncertain. The ends were cut back, 0 bases at V and 6 bases at J, with 9 bases in the middle. Germline CDR1 is LNHNV and CDR2 is YYDKDF (reference sequence). The CDR3 consists of 14 residues. The CDR3 region has the DNA TGTGCCACCAGCAGAGATCTCCCCTCCAATGAGCAGTTCTTC. It encodes CATSRDLPSNEQFF. The full variable domain, completed using reference TRBV15 and TRBJ2-1, is DAMVIQNPRYQVTQFGKPVTLSCSQTLNHNVMYWYQQKSSQAPKLLFHYYDKDFNNEADTPDNFQSRRPNTSFCFLDIRSPGLGDTAMYLCATSRDLPSNEQFFGPGTRLTVL.

The CDR3 loop reads CASSFRGFGTDTQYF. In DNA form, the CDR3 reads TGTGCCAGCAGTTTCAGGGGTTTCGGTACAGATACGCAGTATTTT. V gene TRBV27 combines with J gene TRBJ2-3; TRBD1 is a possible D gene (6 bases). CDR1 and CDR2 (germline): MNHEY, SMNVEV (reference sequence). V dropped 3 bases and J dropped 3 bases, with 13 bases sitting between them. The CDR3 spans 15 residues.